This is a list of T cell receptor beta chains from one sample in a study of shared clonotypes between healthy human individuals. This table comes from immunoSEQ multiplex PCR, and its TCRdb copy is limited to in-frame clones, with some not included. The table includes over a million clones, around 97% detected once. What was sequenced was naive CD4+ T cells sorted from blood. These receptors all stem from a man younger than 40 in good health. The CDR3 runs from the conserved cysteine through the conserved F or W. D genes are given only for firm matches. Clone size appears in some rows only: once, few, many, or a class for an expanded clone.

CDR3nt: TGTGCCAGCAGCTTTAATAGAGCGGAACAGTTCTTC; CDR3aa: CASSFNRAEQFF; d_gene: .; abundance: .; j_gene: TRBJ2-1; v_gene: TRBV11-3
CDR3nt: TGTGCCAGCAGCCCCAGTAGGAGGGGTGAGACCCAGTACTTC; CDR3aa: CASSPSRRGETQYF; d_gene: .; abundance: .; j_gene: TRBJ2-5; v_gene: TRBV11-2
CDR3nt: TGTGCCAGCAGCTTGGTCAACGTTTTGCACTATGGCTACACCTTC; CDR3aa: CASSLVNVLHYGYTF; d_gene: .; abundance: .; j_gene: TRBJ1-2; v_gene: TRBV7-8
CDR3nt: TGCGCCAGCAGCTCTCGGACTAGGAGAAACACCGGGGAGCTGTTTTTT; CDR3aa: CASSSRTRRNTGELFF; d_gene: TRBD2; abundance: .; j_gene: TRBJ2-2; v_gene: TRBV5-1
CDR3nt: TGCAGTCCCAAGAGGGGGGAGACCCAGTACTTC; CDR3aa: CSPKRGETQYF; d_gene: .; abundance: .; j_gene: TRBJ2-5; v_gene: TRBV20-1
CDR3nt: TGTGCCAGCAGTTACGTAGGCAGGGTCGGTCTCGCTGAAGCTTTCTTT; CDR3aa: CASSYVGRVGLAEAFF; d_gene: .; abundance: .; j_gene: TRBJ1-1; v_gene: TRBV6-5
CDR3nt: TGTGCCAGCAGCCCGACAGGGCGGACTGAAGCTTTCTTT; CDR3aa: CASSPTGRTEAFF; d_gene: TRBD1; abundance: once; j_gene: TRBJ1-1; v_gene: TRBV7-8
CDR3nt: TGTGCCAGCAGCTTAGGGGGACAGGGTAGGATACCGGAGCGGAGATATTACAATGAGCAGTTCTTC; CDR3aa: CASSLGGQGRIPERRYYNEQFF; d_gene: TRBD1; abundance: once; j_gene: TRBJ2-1; v_gene: TRBV7-8
CDR3nt: TGCGCCAGCAGCAGTAGAGGGGGCCTCGGGGAGACCCAGTACTTC; CDR3aa: CASSSRGGLGETQYF; d_gene: TRBD1; abundance: .; j_gene: TRBJ2-5; v_gene: TRBV5-1
CDR3nt: TGTGCCAGCAGCTTACTAGAAGGCACCGGGGAGCTGTTTTTT; CDR3aa: CASSLLEGTGELFF; d_gene: .; abundance: .; j_gene: TRBJ2-2; v_gene: TRBV7-9
CDR3nt: TGTGCCAGCTCACCACCTGAAGGCAGAATTATGAACACTGAAGCTTTCTTT; CDR3aa: CASSPPEGRIMNTEAFF; d_gene: .; abundance: .; j_gene: TRBJ1-1; v_gene: TRBV18
CDR3nt: TGTGCCAGCAGTTACATACTTGGGGGGGGAAACACCATATATTTT; CDR3aa: CASSYILGGGNTIYF; d_gene: .; abundance: .; j_gene: TRBJ1-3; v_gene: TRBV6-6
CDR3nt: TGTGCCAGCACCAATTGGGTCTTC; CDR3aa: CASTNWVF; d_gene: .; abundance: .; j_gene: TRBJ1-2; v_gene: TRBV5-8
CDR3nt: TGCAGCGTCCTCGTGAAGGGGGCATCAAATGAGCAGTTCTTC; CDR3aa: CSVLVKGASNEQFF; d_gene: TRBD1; abundance: .; j_gene: TRBJ2-1; v_gene: TRBV29-1
CDR3nt: TGTGCCAGTAACTCACAAGCGGGAGGGAGAGAGACCCAGTACTTC; CDR3aa: CASNSQAGGRETQYF; d_gene: TRBD2; abundance: .; j_gene: TRBJ2-5; v_gene: TRBV19
CDR3nt: TGTGCCAGCGGGCGGGAGGGCCGCCATGAGCAGTTCTTC; CDR3aa: CASGREGRHEQFF; d_gene: TRBD2; abundance: .; j_gene: TRBJ2-1; v_gene: TRBV6-4
CDR3nt: TGCGCCAGCAGCTTACAGGGGGGCCTTAGCACAGATACGCAGTATTTT; CDR3aa: CASSLQGGLSTDTQYF; d_gene: TRBD1; abundance: .; j_gene: TRBJ2-3; v_gene: TRBV5-1